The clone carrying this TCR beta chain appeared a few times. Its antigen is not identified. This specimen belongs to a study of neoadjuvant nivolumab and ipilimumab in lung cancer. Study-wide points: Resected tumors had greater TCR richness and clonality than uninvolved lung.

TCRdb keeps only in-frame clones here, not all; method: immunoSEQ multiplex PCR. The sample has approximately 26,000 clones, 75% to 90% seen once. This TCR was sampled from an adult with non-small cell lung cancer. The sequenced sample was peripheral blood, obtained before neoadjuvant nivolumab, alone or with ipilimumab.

This CDR3 is CASSGNQETQYF. CDR3 coding DNA: TGTGCCAGCAGTGGAAACCAAGAGACCCAGTACTTC. V usage is TRBV25-1 and J usage is TRBJ2-5, with D unresolved. The germline V gene encodes CDR1 MGHDK and CDR2 SYGVNS. V was pared by 4 bases and J by 0 bases, with 3 bases between. This CDR3 is built from 12 residues.